The T cell receptor beta chain described here comes from a study of blood T cell repertoires in COVID-19. Study details: Some COVID-19 samples were acute and others convalescent; all came from the United States, Italy and Spain. T cells, B-cell-depleted T cells, or PBMCs supplied cDNA or gDNA.

Data came from immunoSEQ multiplex PCR; TCRdb stores just in-frame clones and leaves some out. The sample has around 56,000 clones, less than 75% seen once. Germline CDR1 reads SGHAT; CDR2 reads FQNNGV. The J segment lost 3 bases and the V segment lost 3 bases, leaving 4 bases of the junction unmatched. The CDR3 is 14 residues long. The sequence came from a woman in her 70s with acute or convalescent COVID-19. Material for sequencing was peripheral blood. The V call is TRBV11-2, the J call TRBJ2-7, with 8 bases fitting TRBD1. This chain's CDR3 is CASSFETGGYEQYF. CDR3 DNA: TGTGCCAGCAGCTTTGAAACAGGGGGCTACGAGCAGTACTTC.